This T cell receptor beta chain was identified during a study of T cell changes during pregnancy in multiple sclerosis. Data came from immunoSEQ multiplex PCR; TCRdb stores just in-frame clones and leaves some out. The table lists roughly 65,000 clones, about 90% of them singletons. Sequencing was performed on peripheral blood, taken in the third trimester of pregnancy. This receptor was obtained from a female donor in good health, enrolled as a control in a pregnancy study.

The chain's CDR3 is CASSAETTNYGYTF. In nucleotides, the CDR3 is TGTGCCAGCAGTGCCGAAACAACGAACTATGGCTACACCTTC. The V call is TRBV2, the J call TRBJ1-2; D remains ambiguous. The CDR3 has 14 amino acids. Trimming took 4 bases from V and 2 from J, leaving 11 bases between them. Per the germline V gene, CDR1 is SNHLY and CDR2 is FYNNEI.